These 32 T cell receptor beta chains were sequenced from one sample in a study of T cell responses to AZD1222 COVID-19 vaccine. Generated by immunoSEQ multiplex PCR, the TCRdb table keeps only in-frame clones and is missing some. The sample carries approximately 120,000 clones, approximately 94% recorded once. This specimen consisted of peripheral blood, obtained on day 0 of AZD1222 vaccination. These TCRs come from an adult in good health.

The genes are TRBV30 and TRBJ1-2, with 8 bases identical to TRBD1. The V gene end was trimmed by 5 bases and the J gene end by 3 bases; junction bases not matched to a gene: 8. Germline CDR1 and CDR2: GTSNPN and SVGIG (reference sequence). The CDR3 runs 14 residues. This chain's CDR3 is CAWSGTGGYYGYTF. The CDR3 DNA follows: TGTGCCTGGTCAGGTACAGGGGGATACTATGGCTACACCTTC.

The gene calls are TRBV6-1 and TRBJ1-4, with TRBD1 matching 9 bases. From germline, CDR1 is MNHNS and CDR2 SASEGT. J was trimmed by 11 bases and V by 1 base; bases with no gene match: 5. The CDR3 covers 14 residues. Written as DNA, the CDR3 is TGTGCCAGCAGTGAAGTGGGACAGGGTGGGAAACTGTTTTTT. Amino acid sequence: CASSEVGQGGKLFF.

V usage is TRBV5-1 and J usage is TRBJ2-4; 15 bases are a match to TRBD2. The germline V gene has CDR1 SGHRS and CDR2 YFSETQ. The CDR3 covers 18 residues. After removal of 2 bases from V and 3 bases from J, the junction contained 6 bases not matched to a gene. This CDR3 is CASSFVGLAGGVKNIQYF. CDR3 nucleotide sequence: TGCGCCAGCAGCTTTGTTGGACTAGCGGGAGGGGTCAAAAACATTCAGTACTTC.

A single count supports this clone. V gene TRBV12-3 or TRBV12-4 combines with J gene TRBJ1-6, with D tentatively TRBD1 (5 bases). The CDR3 is 13 amino acids. Deletions cut 6 bases from V and 7 bases from J, with 10 bases between. For the CDR3, the DNA is TGTGCCAGCAGGCGGGACGGAAATTCACCCCTCCACTTT. Translation: CASRRDGNSPLHF.

The chain has TRBV19 and TRBJ1-3; 7 nucleotides line up with TRBD1. V lost 7 bases and J lost 0; bases outside the gene matches: 3. Per the germline V gene, CDR1 is LNHDA and CDR2 is SQIVND (reference sequence). This CDR3 spans 14 amino acids. CDR3 sequence: CASIGGYSGNTIYF. Written as DNA, the CDR3 is TGTGCCAGTATAGGGGGCTACTCTGGAAACACCATATATTTT.

The gene calls are TRBV19 and TRBJ1-5, with 8 nucleotides matching TRBD1. With V trimmed by 5 bases and J by 0 bases, 6 bases remained unmatched. Germline assignment: CDR1 LNHDA and CDR2 SQIVND (reference sequence). CDR3 length: 16 residues. The CDR3 region is CASSPRTGNSNQPQHF. The CDR3 DNA sequence: TGTGCCAGTAGTCCCCGGACAGGGAATAGCAATCAGCCCCAGCATTTT.

This clone was seen a handful of times. The rearrangement links TRBV28 to TRBJ1-2; tentative D call: TRBD1 (5 bases). The germline CDR1 and CDR2 sequences are MDHEN and SYDVKM. This CDR3 spans 14 amino acids. V lost 3 bases and J 3 bases, leaving 11 bases between the germline ends. CDR3 amino acids: CASSFKGRYYGYTF. The DNA of the CDR3 is TGTGCCAGCAGTTTTAAGGGGAGGTACTATGGCTACACCTTC.

V and J are TRBV6-5 and TRBJ1-1; a weak D match, TRBD1 (5 bases). The CDR3 covers 14 residues. Trimming took off 8 bases at V and 2 bases at J, with 15 bases between the two ends. Germline V lookup: CDR1 MNHEY, CDR2 SVGAGI. The CDR3 DNA reads as TGTGCCAGCCGGCAAGGAGGGGCCAACACTGAAGCTTTCTTT. Translated, it gives CASRQGGANTEAFF.

V gene TRBV15 combines with J gene TRBJ1-5, with 7 bases that match TRBD1. V was clipped by 9 bases and J by 2 bases; unmatched bases: 4. Germline V lookup: CDR1 LNHNV, CDR2 YYDKDF (reference sequence). The CDR3 is made up of 13 amino acids. The chain's CDR3 is CATRQGGNQPQHF. DNA of the CDR3: TGTGCCACGAGACAGGGCGGCAATCAGCCCCAGCATTTT.

This clone was seen a single time. The V call is TRBV7-9, the J call TRBJ2-1, with 8 bases fitting TRBD2. Trimming took 3 bases from V and 7 from J; bases not matched to a gene: 8. CDR1 and CDR2 (germline): SEHNR, FQNEAQ (reference sequence). The CDR3 extends over 15 amino acids. CDR3 nucleotide sequence: TGTGCCAGCAGCTTCCCGGGAGGGCCTATGAATGAGCAGTTCTTC. Its translation is CASSFPGGPMNEQFF.

The chain recombines TRBV19 with TRBJ2-1; D not resolved. The V gene lost 5 bases and the J gene lost 0 bases, with 14 bases spanning the gap. The CDR3 contains 16 residues. CDR1 is LNHDA and CDR2 is SQIVND in the germline V gene (reference sequence). CDR3 DNA sequence: TGTGCCAGTAGTGCCACACAGAAGAGCTCCTACAATGAGCAGTTCTTC. This sequence encodes CASSATQKSSYNEQFF.

The chain recombines TRBV6-1 with TRBJ2-2; 13 bases align to TRBD2. Germline CDR1 is MNHNS and CDR2 is SASEGT. This CDR3 comprises 17 residues. The ends lost 4 bases at V and 7 bases at J; junction bases unmatched: 9. The chain's CDR3 is CASSGRTSGSSGGELFF. CDR3 nucleotide sequence: TGTGCCAGCAGTGGGAGGACTAGCGGGAGTTCGGGCGGGGAGCTGTTTTTT.

The chain has TRBV15 and TRBJ2-2; 9 nucleotides match TRBD1. V was pared by 1 base and J by 6 bases, with 6 bases of the junction left unmatched. The CDR3 contains 16 residues. CDR1 LNHNV and CDR2 YYDKDF come from the germline V gene (reference sequence). As DNA, the CDR3 is TGTGCCACCAGCAGAGGTACAGGGGGCGCCCCCGGGGAGCTGTTTTTT. Encoded protein: CATSRGTGGAPGELFF.

This chain connects TRBV29-1 to TRBJ1-2; TRBD1 is a possible D gene (6 bases). Trimming cost V 5 bases and J 8 bases, with 15 bases left between them. This CDR3 is built from 12 residues. Germline CDR1 reads SQVTM; CDR2 reads ANQGSEA. In nucleotides, the CDR3 is TGCAGCGTTCCGGAGGGGGGGTACGGCTACACCTTC. This translates into CSVPEGGYGYTF.

J is TRBJ1-2 and V is TRBV9, with D possibly matching TRBD1 (5 bases). From germline, CDR1 is SGDLS and CDR2 YYNGEE. The CDR3 length is 12 residues. Trimming took 7 bases from V and 8 from J, leaving 15 bases between them. The CDR3 DNA sequence: TGTGCCAGCTACGAGAGGGGCGTGGGCTACACCTTC. It is translated as CASYERGVGYTF.

The V gene is TRBV30, the J gene TRBJ2-2; possibly TRBD2 for D (5 bases). The CDR3 runs 13 residues. Germline-derived CDR1 and CDR2 are GTSNPN and SVGIG (reference sequence). The V end lost 7 bases, the J end lost 4 bases, and 13 bases lay between the germline ends. In nucleotides, the CDR3 is TGTGCCTCTCCTGACGCGGGCACCGGGGAGCTGTTTTTT. The encoded protein is CASPDAGTGELFF.

The CDR3 bases are TGTGCCAGCATGGGGGGGGCGGAGACCCAGTACTTC. Its protein product is CASMGGAETQYF. The chain recombines TRBV12-3 or TRBV12-4 with TRBJ2-5; D perhaps matches TRBD2 (7 bases). The V end was cut by 7 bases, the J end by 5 bases, with 11 bases between. The CDR3 length is 12 residues.

The rearrangement links TRBV6-6 to TRBJ1-5; TRBD1 aligns across 7 bases. Germline CDR1 MNHNY, CDR2 SVGAGI (reference sequence). Trimming at V came to 3 bases and at J to 6 bases, leaving 8 bases not matched to a gene. The CDR3 has 15 amino acids. CDR3 DNA sequence: TGTGCCAGCAGTTATAGACAGGGCTCCCCTCAGCCCCAGCATTTT. As protein: CASSYRQGSPQPQHF.

This clone has only one observation. This sequence joins TRBV3-1 (or the pseudogene TRBV3-2) and TRBJ2-5, with 8 bases aligning to TRBD1. The trim removed 2 bases at V and 1 base at J, leaving 6 bases unmatched. CDR3 length: 16 amino acids. The V gene's germline CDR1 is LGHDT and CDR2 YNNKEL (reference sequence). The CDR3 sequence: CASSQNRGNSQETQYF. The CDR3 DNA sequence: TGTGCCAGCAGCCAAAACAGGGGGAACTCCCAAGAGACCCAGTACTTC.

This rearrangement joins TRBV7-8 to TRBJ1-3; TRBD1 matches at 10 bases. The CDR3 contains 16 residues. V was clipped by 0 bases and J by 4 bases; unmatched bases: 3. CDR1 is SGHVS and CDR2 is FQNEAQ in the germline V gene. The CDR3 reads CASSLAGTGAGNTIYF. The CDR3 bases are TGTGCCAGCAGCTTAGCGGGGACAGGGGCGGGAAACACCATATATTTT.

The rearrangement uses TRBV6-5 and TRBJ1-3; D unresolved. CDR3 size: 14 residues. The V and J ends lost 2 bases and 4 bases respectively, with 9 bases between them. Germline CDR1 is MNHEY and CDR2 is SVGAGI. CDR3 DNA sequence: TGTGCCAGCAGTTACGATCGACGGGGAAACACCATATATTTT. Translated, it gives CASSYDRRGNTIYF.

The chain employs TRBV19 and TRBJ2-7; TRBD1 matches 10 bases. The V segment lost 3 bases and the J segment 4 bases; nucleotides outside the gene matches: 6. CDR1 LNHDA and CDR2 SQIVND come from the germline V gene (reference sequence). The CDR3 covers 15 residues. The CDR3 loop is CASSISTGGWYEQYF. CDR3 bases: TGTGCCAGTAGTATTTCGACAGGGGGCTGGTACGAGCAGTACTTC.

The chain couples TRBV3-1 (or the pseudogene TRBV3-2) to TRBJ1-1; unclear D gene. V gave up 7 bases and J gave up 6 bases, with 15 bases separating them. Germline CDR1 and CDR2: LGHDT and YNNKEL (reference sequence). The CDR3 is 13 residues long. CDR3 bases: TGTGCCAGCACCAGTGAGCGGTGGTCTGAAGCTTTCTTT. Its protein is CASTSERWSEAFF.

The gene calls are TRBV9 and TRBJ1-2; D is unclear. The CDR3 is 12 residues long. Germline assignment: CDR1 SGDLS and CDR2 YYNGEE. Trimming cost V 4 bases and J 4 bases, with 8 bases left between them. CDR3 sequence (DNA): TGTGCCAGCAGCATGCCTGGCTATGGCTACACCTTC. As protein: CASSMPGYGYTF.

The rearrangement links TRBV28 to TRBJ1-2, with 7 positions matching TRBD1. After removal of 5 bases from V and 0 bases from J, the junction contained 3 bases not matched to a gene. CDR3 length equals 14 residues. The germline CDR1 and CDR2 sequences are MDHEN and SYDVKM. CDR3 sequence (DNA): TGTGCCAGCAGTACAGGGACAGCTAACTATGGCTACACCTTC. Translating gives CASSTGTANYGYTF.

The chain recombines TRBV28 with TRBJ1-6, with D possibly TRBD1 on 6 matching bases. The V and J ends lost 5 bases and 7 bases respectively, with 18 bases between them. The germline V gene has CDR1 MDHEN and CDR2 SYDVKM. This CDR3 is 16 amino acids long. CDR3 in DNA: TGTGCCAGCAGTCCCCGGACAGCCGGGGCAAATTCACCCCTCCACTTT. Residues: CASSPRTAGANSPLHF.

This chain connects TRBV2 to TRBJ2-2; D might be TRBD1 (5 bases). With 6 bases removed from V and 3 bases from J, the gap between germline ends came to 20 bases. The CDR3 sequence is 17 residues long. Germline lookup yields CDR1 SNHLY and CDR2 FYNNEI. Written as DNA, the CDR3 is TGTGCCAGCAGGGGCAGGGAACAATTGGCGGACACCGGGGAGCTGTTTTTT. Translated, it gives CASRGREQLADTGELFF.

V usage is TRBV9 and J usage is TRBJ2-1, with 11 bases lining up with TRBD2. J was trimmed by 0 bases and V by 3 bases; bases with no gene match: 5. Per the germline V gene, CDR1 is SGDLS and CDR2 is YYNGEE. The CDR3 covers 17 residues. CDR3 sequence (DNA): TGTGCCAGCAGCGCGACTAGCGGGAAAGGCTCCTACAATGAGCAGTTCTTC. Amino acid sequence: CASSATSGKGSYNEQFF.

This chain joins TRBV6-2 or TRBV6-3 and TRBJ1-1; TRBD1 agrees at 7 bases. The CDR3 is 15 amino acids. Losses at the gene ends were 6 bases for V and 7 bases for J; bases not matched to a gene: 14. Germline V gene data show CDR1 as MNHEY and CDR2 as SVGEGT. The CDR3 nucleotides read TGTGCCAGCAGCTCCTCAGAACCGGGACAGAGTGAAGCTTTCTTT. Translation gives CASSSSEPGQSEAFF.

The chain is built from TRBV27 and TRBJ1-6; D might be TRBD1 (6 bases). Deletions cut 5 bases from V and 14 bases from J, with 31 bases between. Germline loops: CDR1 MNHEY, CDR2 SMNVEV (reference sequence). The CDR3 covers 18 residues. As DNA, the CDR3 is TGTGCCAGCAGTGCCCGGAACAGGGATTTGTCCCGTCTGGTGGCCCTCCACTTT. Translating it yields CASSARNRDLSRLVALHF.

This clone occurred a few times. The chain joins TRBV27 to TRBJ2-3; 7 bases map to TRBD2. CDR1 is MNHEY, CDR2 SMNVEV, per germline (reference sequence). Germline trimming cut 2 bases from V and 6 bases from J; bases unmatched to any gene: 5. The CDR3 is 14 amino acids. CDR3 bases: TGTGCCAGCAGTTTAATGGGGAGGGGCGATACGCAGTATTTT. Translated: CASSLMGRGDTQYF.

CDR3 protein: CASQFGDGRTDTQYF. The CDR3 DNA is TGCGCCAGCCAATTTGGGGACGGCCGCACAGATACGCAGTATTTT. The chain joins TRBV5-1 to TRBJ2-3; D assignment may be TRBD1 or TRBD2 (5 bases each). Germline CDR1 and CDR2: SGHRS and YFSETQ. CDR3 length equals 15 residues. The V gene lost 7 bases and the J gene lost 1 base, with 16 bases spanning the gap.